The 17 T cell receptor beta chains below all came from one sample that was sequenced in a study of CD8+CD57+ T cells in acquired aplastic anemia. CD8+CD57+ cell expansion, shown by flow cytometry, had occurred in the patients selected for sequencing. TCR beta VDJ and CDR3 profiling used genomic DNA as template. TCRdb ran MiXCR on the reads and lists one entry per CDR3 protein. This sample carries about 200,000 distinct CDR3 sequences, over 55% of them seen once, and the ten largest clones take about 60%. Source material: sorted CD4+, CD8+, or CD8+CD57+ T cells (not recorded which) from PBMCs. These receptors all stem from a human donor with aplastic anemia.

Notes on this clonotype: The junction departs from germline at one end; a sequencing error may be responsible. CDR3 bases: TGTGCCAGTGATGGGGGCTGGGATCAGCCCCAGCGTTTT. Residues: CASDGGWDQPQRF. J is TRBJ1-5 and V is TRBV7-8; maybe TRBD1 (6 bases). This CDR3 comprises 13 residues. Germline loops: CDR1 SGHVS, CDR2 FQNEAQ.

V is TRBV7-8 and J is TRBJ2-2; 9 positions agree with TRBD1. V shed 4 bases and J 4 bases; nucleotides not matched to a gene: 13. CDR3 size: 18 residues. From germline, CDR1 is SGHVS and CDR2 FQNEAQ. The CDR3 is CASSSYLQGAIGTGELFF. DNA of the CDR3: TGTGCCAGCAGCTCATACCTACAGGGGGCGATCGGCACCGGGGAGCTGTTTTTT.

The chain is built from TRBV29-1 and TRBJ2-1; TRBD2 agrees at 9 bases. Germline V gives CDR1 SQVTM, CDR2 ANQGSEA. CDR3 size: 13 residues. The ends lost 7 bases at V and 9 bases at J; junction bases unmatched: 10. CDR3: CSAQGGRAVEQFF. In DNA form, the CDR3 reads TGCAGCGCCCAAGGCGGGAGGGCCGTTGAGCAGTTCTTC.

The chain combines TRBV5-4 with TRBJ1-1; tentatively, D is TRBD1 (6 bases). This CDR3 region has 16 residues. Trimming stripped 5 bases from V and 3 bases from J, with 20 bases between. Germline V gene data show CDR1 as SGHNT and CDR2 as YYREEE (reference sequence). The CDR3 sequence: CASRHGGGVGDTEAFF. The CDR3 nucleotides read TGTGCCAGCAGGCACGGGGGGGGCGTTGGCGACACTGAAGCTTTCTTT.

This chain connects TRBV5-5 to TRBJ1-6, with 7 bases that match TRBD1. The CDR3 is 16 residues long. Trimming at V came to 4 bases and at J to 14 bases, leaving 18 bases not matched to a gene. The germline CDR1 and CDR2 sequences are SGHKS and YYEKEE (reference sequence). The CDR3 sequence: CASSTTGDVRKEALHF. The CDR3 DNA follows: TGTGCCAGCAGCACAACAGGGGACGTAAGGAAGGAAGCCCTCCACTTT.

CDR3 sequence: CSGREGLEAFF. The CDR3 bases are TGCAGCGGCCGCGAAGGACTTGAAGCTTTCTTT. The V and J genes are TRBV29-1 and TRBJ1-1, with D uncertain. Trimming removed 7 bases at V and 7 bases at J, with 13 bases between. The germline gives CDR1 SQVTM, CDR2 ANQGSEA. CDR3 size: 11 residues. Full variable domain (missing parts from reference TRBV29-1 and TRBJ1-1): SAVISQKPSRDICQRGTSLTIQCQVDSQVTMMFWYRQQPGQSLTLIATANQGSEATYESGFVIDKFPISRPNLTFSTLTVSNMSPEDSSIYLCSGREGLEAFFGQGTRLTVV.

The chain couples TRBV12-3 or TRBV12-4 to TRBJ1-5; TRBD1 matches at 8 bases. This CDR3 is 14 amino acids long. The junction had 4 bases not matched to a gene; V was cut back by 7 bases and J by 2 bases. The CDR3 region is CASTGQEGNQPQHF. The CDR3 region has the DNA TGTGCCAGCACGGGACAGGAAGGCAATCAGCCCCAGCATTTT.

The CDR3 coding sequence is TGTGCCAGCAGCGTAACAGGAAACACCATATATTTT. Its translation is CASSVTGNTIYF. The chain recombines TRBV9 with TRBJ1-3; D is uncertain. Germline CDR1 is SGDLS and CDR2 is YYNGEE. The CDR3 is made up of 12 amino acids. V lost 1 base to trimming and J lost 4 bases, with 3 bases between them. Filled out from reference TRBV9 and TRBJ1-3, the complete variable domain reads DSGVTQTPKHLITATGQRVTLRCSPRSGDLSVYWYQQSLDQGLQFLIQYYNGEERAKGNILERFSAQQFPDLHSELNLSSLELGDSALYFCASSVTGNTIYFGEGSWLTVV.

The chain combines TRBV4-3 with TRBJ2-3; D is perhaps TRBD1 (6 bases). The ends were cut back, 4 bases at V and 3 bases at J, with 14 bases in the middle. Germline V gene data show CDR1 as LGHNA and CDR2 as YSLEER. This CDR3 comprises 15 residues. DNA for the CDR3: TGCGCCAGCAGCCCCTTGGAAGGGGGTACAGATACGCAGTATTTT. Encoded protein: CASSPLEGGTDTQYF.

The chain is built from TRBV7-3 and TRBJ2-1; D remains unclear. The V gene lost 8 bases and the J gene lost 7 bases, with 9 bases spanning the gap. The CDR3 covers 11 residues. Germline CDR1 is SGHTA and CDR2 is FQGTGA. The CDR3 DNA is TGTGCCAGCGGTCTGGGGAATGAGCAGTTCTTC. Amino acid sequence: CASGLGNEQFF.

About this clonotype itself: Sequence at one end of the junction differs from germline and may be a read error. The chain couples TRBV2 to TRBJ2-5, with unresolved D. The CDR3 length is 13 residues. Germline V gene data show CDR1 as SNHLY and CDR2 as FYNNEI. The CDR3 DNA is TGCGCCAGCAACCCGCGGATCGAAGAGACCCAGTACTTC. Translating it yields CASNPRIEETQYF.

The rearrangement uses TRBV2 and TRBJ1-5; the D is unclear. Germline CDR1 reads SNHLY; CDR2 reads FYNNEI. The ends were cut back, 3 bases at V and 4 bases at J, with 10 bases in the middle. CDR3 size: 14 residues. The CDR3 DNA sequence: TGTGCCAGCAGTGACAGCTTATGGAATCAGCCCCAGCATTTT. It is translated as CASSDSLWNQPQHF.

The J gene is TRBJ2-5, the V gene TRBV7-3; D tentatively reads TRBD1 or TRBD2 (5 bases each). CDR3 size: 15 residues. Trimming cost V 5 bases and J 4 bases, with 17 bases left between them. Germline-derived CDR1 and CDR2 are SGHTA and FQGTGA. CDR3 amino acids: CASSPGTHLGETQYF. The CDR3 DNA follows: TGTGCCAGCAGCCCCGGGACCCACCTGGGAGAGACCCAGTACTTC.

This clonotype appeared a few times. The J gene is TRBJ2-2, the V gene TRBV9; D possibly corresponds to TRBD1 (6 bases). Germline CDR1 and CDR2: SGDLS and YYNGEE. The V end lost 2 bases, the J end lost 6 bases, and 17 bases lay between the germline ends. This CDR3 has 16 amino acids. CDR3 sequence: CASSVGAKQWAGELFF. The CDR3, as DNA: TGTGCCAGCAGCGTGGGGGCAAAGCAGTGGGCCGGGGAGCTGTTTTTT.

In this sample, this clonotype turned up many times. The rearrangement joins TRBV12-5 to TRBJ1-6, with 8 bases lining up with TRBD1. There are 15 residues in the CDR3. Germline-derived CDR1 and CDR2 are LGHNT and FRNRAP. V shed 1 base, J shed 10 bases, and the junction held 6 bases outside the gene matches. As DNA, the CDR3 is TGTGCTAGTGGTTTGGGGCAGGGGGCATGGTCACCCCTCCACTTT. Protein product: CASGLGQGAWSPLHF. The variable domain in full, with the rest retrieved from reference TRBV12-5 and TRBJ1-6, is DARVTQTPRHKVTEMGQEVTMRCQPILGHNTVFWYRQTMMQGLELLAYFRNRAPLDDSGMPKDRFSAEMPDATLATLKIQPSEPRDSAVYFCASGLGQGAWSPLHFGNGTRLTVT.

The chain carries TRBV2 and TRBJ1-4, with a weak D call TRBD1 (5 bases). This CDR3 is built from 17 residues. Germline V CDR1 and CDR2: SNHLY, FYNNEI. The V end lost 5 bases, the J end lost 0 bases, and 16 bases lay between the germline ends. The CDR3 nucleotides are TGTGCCAGCAGTCCGGGACCGGTCGTGTCAACTAATGAAAAACTGTTTTTT. It translates to CASSPGPVVSTNEKLFF. Drawing the rest from reference TRBV2 and TRBJ1-4, the complete variable domain is EPEVTQTPSHQVTQMGQEVILRCVPISNHLYFYWYRQILGQKVEFLVSFYNNEISEKSEIFDDQFSVERPDGSNFTLKIRSTKLEDSAMYFCASSPGPVVSTNEKLFFGSGTQLSVL.

This clonotype was detected once. The rearrangement uses TRBV7-9 and TRBJ2-7; D unresolved. Trimming took 5 bases from V and 0 from J, leaving 11 bases between them. The germline V gene encodes CDR1 SEHNR and CDR2 FQNEAQ (reference sequence). The CDR3 covers 14 residues. CDR3 sequence: CASSLYGNSYEQYF. The DNA for the CDR3 is TGTGCCAGCAGCCTCTACGGCAACTCCTACGAGCAGTACTTC.